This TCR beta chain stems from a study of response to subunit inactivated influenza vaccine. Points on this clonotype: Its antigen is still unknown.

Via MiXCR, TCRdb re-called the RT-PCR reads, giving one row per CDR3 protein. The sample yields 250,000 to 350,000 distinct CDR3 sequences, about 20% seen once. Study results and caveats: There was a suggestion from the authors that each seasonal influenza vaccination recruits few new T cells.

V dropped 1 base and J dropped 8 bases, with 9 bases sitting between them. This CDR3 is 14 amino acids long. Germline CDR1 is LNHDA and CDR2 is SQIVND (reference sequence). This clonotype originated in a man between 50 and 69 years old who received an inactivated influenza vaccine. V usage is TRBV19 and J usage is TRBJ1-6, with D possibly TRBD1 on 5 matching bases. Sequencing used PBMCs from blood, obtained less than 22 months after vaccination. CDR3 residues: CASSIGGAYSPLHF. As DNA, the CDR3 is TGTGCCAGTAGTATAGGAGGGGCGTATTCACCCCTCCACTTT.